A selection of T cell receptor beta chains follows, all from one sample in a study of cytomegalovirus exposure and HLA in healthy donors. Assay: immunoSEQ multiplex PCR; the TCRdb copy retains only in-frame clones and omits some. The table has approximately 77,000 clones, more than 65% seen once; the top ten hold roughly 12%. Material for sequencing was PBMCs. These receptors all come from a male donor in good health and CMV-seropositive. Both conserved end residues are part of each CDR3. Fields, in order: J gene, V gene, clone size, CDR3 protein. Only part of the rows carry a size: once, few, many, or a class if the clone is expanded.

J: TRBJ2-2
V: TRBV27
size: .
CDR3: CASSLSGRMATAGELFF

J: TRBJ2-7
V: TRBV29-1
size: .
CDR3: CSVARQGAYEQYF

J: TRBJ2-3
V: TRBV15
size: .
CDR3: CATSRDRQSSTDTQYF

J: TRBJ2-3
V: TRBV5-1
size: few
CDR3: CASSYSLAGTDTQYF

J: TRBJ2-7
V: TRBV4-1
size: .
CDR3: CASSQGGYEQYF

J: TRBJ2-7
V: TRBV4-1
size: .
CDR3: CASSQAGTGSHEQYF

J: TRBJ2-2
V: TRBV5-1
size: .
CDR3: CASSLTPGGTGELFF

J: TRBJ2-1
V: TRBV7-8
size: once
CDR3: CASSSTGTRGNEQFF

J: TRBJ2-1
V: TRBV30
size: .
CDR3: CAWSPRYNEQFF

J: TRBJ1-1
V: TRBV19
size: .
CDR3: CASSYRGPTEAFF

J: TRBJ1-2
V: TRBV27
size: once
CDR3: CASSVTQGHGYTF

J: TRBJ1-6
V: TRBV7-6
size: .
CDR3: CASSLRTGIGNSPLHF

J: TRBJ2-5
V: TRBV5-1
size: .
CDR3: CASSLAVVGGEQETQYF

J: TRBJ2-7
V: TRBV7-2
size: .
CDR3: CASRSGITGAYEQYF

J: TRBJ2-5
V: TRBV5-4
size: .
CDR3: CASSLEGGGVIGETQYF

J: TRBJ1-2
V: TRBV7-2
size: .
CDR3: CASSRATGTTYGYTF

J: TRBJ1-5
V: TRBV29-1
size: once
CDR3: CSVGTGNQPQHF

J: TRBJ2-3
V: TRBV10-1
size: once
CDR3: CASSESLALGTDTQYF

J: TRBJ2-3
V: TRBV27
size: .
CDR3: CASLAGNTDTQYF

J: TRBJ2-7
V: TRBV7-3
size: .
CDR3: CASSLTTVGEQYF

J: TRBJ2-3
V: TRBV10-3
size: once
CDR3: CAISLTGGSDTQYF

J: TRBJ1-2
V: TRBV28
size: .
CDR3: CASIGGGGNYGYTF

J: TRBJ2-6
V: TRBV21-1
size: .
CDR3: CASSPWQGRSSAGANVLTF

J: TRBJ2-5
V: TRBV25-1
size: once
CDR3: CASSDRTQETQYF

J: TRBJ2-7
V: TRBV27
size: .
CDR3: CASRTGTGPYEQYF

J: TRBJ1-2
V: TRBV6-5
size: .
CDR3: CASSREQGNGYTF

J: TRBJ1-5
V: TRBV18
size: .
CDR3: CASSPPSTGEGQPQHF

J: TRBJ1-5
V: TRBV5-1
size: .
CDR3: CASSLEAGNQPQHF

J: TRBJ2-3
V: TRBV4-1
size: .
CDR3: CASSLPSGGGTDTQYF

J: TRBJ1-3
V: TRBV7-3
size: .
CDR3: CASSPSPTAGNTIYF

J: TRBJ2-1
V: TRBV30
size: .
CDR3: CAWRNGRSYNEQFF

J: TRBJ1-5
V: TRBV19
size: .
CDR3: CASSIARPRGNQPQHF

J: TRBJ2-5
V: TRBV6-6
size: .
CDR3: CASSKGQQETQYF

J: TRBJ2-7
V: TRBV15
size: .
CDR3: CATSRRQGAHEQYF

J: TRBJ1-2
V: TRBV5-4
size: .
CDR3: CASSSGVPNYGYTF

J: TRBJ2-3
V: TRBV5-6
size: .
CDR3: CASSLRGVDTQYF

J: TRBJ2-1
V: TRBV4-2
size: .
CDR3: CASSQEAGISYNEQFF

J: TRBJ1-2
V: TRBV27
size: .
CDR3: CASRPGRQGSSGYTF

J: TRBJ1-1
V: TRBV30
size: .
CDR3: CAWQSTGGRGAFF

J: TRBJ2-2
V: TRBV4-1
size: few
CDR3: CASSGYRVRGGELFF

J: TRBJ1-2
V: TRBV27
size: .
CDR3: CASSAGTGRDNYGYTF

J: TRBJ2-1
V: TRBV18
size: .
CDR3: CASSLGLAGDSTEQFF

J: TRBJ1-4
V: TRBV6-5
size: .
CDR3: CASSSSGGAGEKLFF

J: TRBJ2-2
V: TRBV6-6
size: .
CDR3: CASSNRGQTGELFF

J: TRBJ2-1
V: TRBV5-4
size: .
CDR3: CASSLELAGNEQFF

J: TRBJ2-1
V: TRBV4-1
size: few
CDR3: CASSRSTSGGYNEQFF

J: TRBJ1-4
V: TRBV19
size: .
CDR3: CASRKRAEEKLFF

J: TRBJ1-1
V: TRBV6-1
size: .
CDR3: CASSEAQGYAFF

J: TRBJ2-2
V: TRBV5-6
size: few
CDR3: CASSSDRGLTGELFF

J: TRBJ1-1
V: TRBV18
size: .
CDR3: CASSPGQDTEAFF

J: TRBJ2-3
V: TRBV7-6
size: few
CDR3: CASSPRGPTDTQYF

J: TRBJ1-1
V: TRBV14
size: few
CDR3: CASSQTRDVWSRAFF

J: TRBJ2-3
V: TRBV2
size: .
CDR3: CASSEFQGTDTQYF

J: TRBJ2-6
V: TRBV10-3
size: once
CDR3: CAIGTGLSGANVLTF

J: TRBJ2-2
V: TRBV5-1
size: .
CDR3: CASSSSSANTGELFF